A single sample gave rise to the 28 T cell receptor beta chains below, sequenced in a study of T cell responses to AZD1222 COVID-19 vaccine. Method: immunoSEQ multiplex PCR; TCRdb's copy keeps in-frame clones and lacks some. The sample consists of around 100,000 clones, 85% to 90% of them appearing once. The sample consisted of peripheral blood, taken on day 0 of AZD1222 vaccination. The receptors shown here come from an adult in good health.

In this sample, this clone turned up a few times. The CDR3 here is CASSQDGRAVNTF. CDR3 nucleotides: TGTGCCAGCAGCCAAGATGGGAGGGCAGTGAACACCTTC. The rearrangement links TRBV3-1 (or the pseudogene TRBV3-2) to TRBJ1-2, with D unresolved. The ends were cut back, 0 bases at V and 12 bases at J, with 14 bases in the middle. Germline lookup yields CDR1 LGHDT and CDR2 YNNKEL (reference sequence). The CDR3 is 13 residues long.

CDR3 nucleotide sequence: TGTGCCAGCAGCTCTACTAGCGAAGCTCACTACGAGCAGTACTTC. Translated: CASSSTSEAHYEQYF. The J gene is TRBJ2-7, the V gene TRBV5-6; 7 bases line up with TRBD2. This CDR3 has 15 residues. Germline CDR1 SGHDT, CDR2 YYEEEE. The V gene end was trimmed by 3 bases and the J gene end by 3 bases; junction bases not matched to a gene: 9.

The CDR3 DNA sequence: TGTGCCTGGAGTGTAACAGGGGCCAACGAGCAGTACTTC. This translates into CAWSVTGANEQYF. This sequence joins TRBV30 and TRBJ2-7; TRBD1 agrees at 7 bases. The length of the CDR3 is 13 residues. Germline lookup yields CDR1 GTSNPN and CDR2 SVGIG (reference sequence). J gave up 5 bases and V 0 bases, and 4 bases lay outside the gene matches.

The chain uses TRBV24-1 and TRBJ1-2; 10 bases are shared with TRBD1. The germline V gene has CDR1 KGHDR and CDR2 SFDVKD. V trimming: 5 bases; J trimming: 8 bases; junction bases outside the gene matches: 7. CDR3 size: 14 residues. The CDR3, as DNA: TGTGCCACCAGTGTGACAGGGGGCGTCGGCGGCTACACCTTC. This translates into CATSVTGGVGGYTF.

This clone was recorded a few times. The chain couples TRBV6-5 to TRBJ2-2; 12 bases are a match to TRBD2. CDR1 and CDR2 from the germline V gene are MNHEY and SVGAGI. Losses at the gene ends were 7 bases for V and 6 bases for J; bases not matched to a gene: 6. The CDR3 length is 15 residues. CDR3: CASKTSGSSAGELFF. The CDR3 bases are TGTGCCAGCAAGACTAGCGGGAGTAGTGCCGGGGAGCTGTTTTTT.

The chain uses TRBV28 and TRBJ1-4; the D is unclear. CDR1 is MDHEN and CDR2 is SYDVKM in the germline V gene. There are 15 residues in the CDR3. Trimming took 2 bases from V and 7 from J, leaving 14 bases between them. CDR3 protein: CASSLMSVETEKLFF. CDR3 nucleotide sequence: TGTGCCAGCAGTTTAATGTCGGTTGAGACTGAAAAACTGTTTTTT.

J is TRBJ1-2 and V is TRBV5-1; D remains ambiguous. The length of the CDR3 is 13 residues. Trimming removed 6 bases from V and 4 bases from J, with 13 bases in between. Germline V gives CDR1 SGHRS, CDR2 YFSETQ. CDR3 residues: CASTGQDPYGYTF. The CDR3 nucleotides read TGCGCCAGCACCGGGCAGGACCCCTATGGCTACACCTTC. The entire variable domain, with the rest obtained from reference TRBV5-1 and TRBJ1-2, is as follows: KAGVTQTPRYLIKTRGQQVTLSCSPISGHRSVSWYQQTPGQGLQFLFEYFSETQRNKGNFPGRFSGRQFSNSRSEMNVSTLELGDSALYLCASTGQDPYGYTFGSGTRLTVV.

CDR3: CATSDTTQGAVGELFF. The CDR3 nucleotides read TGTGCCACCAGTGATACTACCCAGGGGGCGGTCGGGGAGCTGTTTTTT. This chain connects TRBV24-1 to TRBJ2-2, with 8 nucleotides matching TRBD1. The junction had 9 bases not matched to a gene; V was cut back by 3 bases and J by 7 bases. The CDR3 runs to 16 residues. CDR1 KGHDR and CDR2 SFDVKD come from the germline V gene.

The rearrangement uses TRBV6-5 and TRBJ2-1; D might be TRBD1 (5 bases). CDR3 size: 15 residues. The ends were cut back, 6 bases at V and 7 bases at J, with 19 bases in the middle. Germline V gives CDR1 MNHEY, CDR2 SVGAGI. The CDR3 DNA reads TGTGCCAGCAGCCAATACAAACCCGACAGTAATGAGCAGTTCTTC. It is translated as CASSQYKPDSNEQFF.

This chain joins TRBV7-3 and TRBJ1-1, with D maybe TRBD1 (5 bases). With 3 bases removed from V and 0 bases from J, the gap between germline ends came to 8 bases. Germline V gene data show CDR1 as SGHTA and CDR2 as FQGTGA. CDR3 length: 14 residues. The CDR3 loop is CASSFGGLNTEAFF. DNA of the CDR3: TGTGCCAGCAGCTTTGGGGGACTGAACACTGAAGCTTTCTTT.

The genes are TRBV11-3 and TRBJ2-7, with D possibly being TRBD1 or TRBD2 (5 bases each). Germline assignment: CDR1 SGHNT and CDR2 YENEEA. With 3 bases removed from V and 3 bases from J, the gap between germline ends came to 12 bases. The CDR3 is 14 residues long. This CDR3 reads CASSLYWGIYEQYF. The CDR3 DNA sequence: TGTGCCAGCAGCTTGTATTGGGGGATCTACGAGCAGTACTTC.

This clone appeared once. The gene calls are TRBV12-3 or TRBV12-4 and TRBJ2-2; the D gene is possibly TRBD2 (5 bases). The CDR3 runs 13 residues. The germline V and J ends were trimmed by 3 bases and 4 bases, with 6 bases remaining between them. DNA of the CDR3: TGTGCCAGCAGTTTCGGGGTCACCGGGGAGCTGTTTTTT. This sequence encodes CASSFGVTGELFF.

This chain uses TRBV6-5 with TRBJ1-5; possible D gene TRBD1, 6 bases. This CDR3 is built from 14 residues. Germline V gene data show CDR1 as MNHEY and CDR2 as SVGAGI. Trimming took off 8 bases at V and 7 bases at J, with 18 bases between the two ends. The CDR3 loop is CASRPGASGQPQHF. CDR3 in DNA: TGTGCCAGCCGCCCGGGGGCGAGCGGGCAGCCCCAGCATTTT.

The CDR3 bases are TGTGCCAGCAGTCCCGGGGACGAACAGGGGCTCCTTAAGTACGAGCAGTACTTC. It yields the protein CASSPGDEQGLLKYEQYF. V gene TRBV28 combines with J gene TRBJ2-7, with 7 bases matching TRBD1. Germline V gives CDR1 MDHEN, CDR2 SYDVKM. Losses at the gene ends were 5 bases for V and 4 bases for J; bases not matched to a gene: 20. The CDR3 has 18 residues.

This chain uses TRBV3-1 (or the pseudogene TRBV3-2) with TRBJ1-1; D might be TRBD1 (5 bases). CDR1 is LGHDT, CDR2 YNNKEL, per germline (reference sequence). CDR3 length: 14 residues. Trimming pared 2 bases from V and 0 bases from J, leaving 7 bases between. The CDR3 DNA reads TGTGCCAGCAGCCAAAGACAGTTGAACACTGAAGCTTTCTTT. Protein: CASSQRQLNTEAFF.

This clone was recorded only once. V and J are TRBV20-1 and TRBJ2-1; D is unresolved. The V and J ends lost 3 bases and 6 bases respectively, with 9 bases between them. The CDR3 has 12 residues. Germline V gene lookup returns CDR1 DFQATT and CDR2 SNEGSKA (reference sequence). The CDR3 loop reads CSASANRNEQFF. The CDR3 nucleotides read TGCAGTGCTAGTGCTAACCGCAATGAGCAGTTCTTC.

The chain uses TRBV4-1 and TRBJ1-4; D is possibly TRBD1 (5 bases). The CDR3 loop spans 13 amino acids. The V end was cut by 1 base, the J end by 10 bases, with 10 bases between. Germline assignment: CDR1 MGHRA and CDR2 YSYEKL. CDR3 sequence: CASSQGRAVKLFF. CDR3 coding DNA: TGCGCCAGCAGCCAAGGCAGGGCCGTAAAACTGTTTTTT.

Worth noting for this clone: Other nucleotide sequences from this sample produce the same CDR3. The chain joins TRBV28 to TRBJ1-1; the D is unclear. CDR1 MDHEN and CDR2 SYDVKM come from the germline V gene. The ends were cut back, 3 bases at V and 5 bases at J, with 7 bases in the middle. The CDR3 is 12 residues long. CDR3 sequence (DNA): TGTGCCAGCAGTTTGAGAGAAACTGAAGCTTTCTTT. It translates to CASSLRETEAFF.

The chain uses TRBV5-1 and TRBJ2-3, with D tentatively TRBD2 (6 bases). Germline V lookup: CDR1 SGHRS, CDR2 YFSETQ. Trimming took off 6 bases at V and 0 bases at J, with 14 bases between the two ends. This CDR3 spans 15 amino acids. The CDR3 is CASTGHLASTDTQYF. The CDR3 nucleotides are TGCGCCAGCACGGGGCATCTAGCGAGCACAGATACGCAGTATTTT.

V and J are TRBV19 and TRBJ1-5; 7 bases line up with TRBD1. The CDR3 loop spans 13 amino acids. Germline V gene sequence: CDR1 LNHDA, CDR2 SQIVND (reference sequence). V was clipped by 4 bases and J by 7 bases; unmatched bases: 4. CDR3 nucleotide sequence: TGTGCCAGTAGTAACAGGGGAGTGCAGCCCCAGCATTTT. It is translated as CASSNRGVQPQHF.

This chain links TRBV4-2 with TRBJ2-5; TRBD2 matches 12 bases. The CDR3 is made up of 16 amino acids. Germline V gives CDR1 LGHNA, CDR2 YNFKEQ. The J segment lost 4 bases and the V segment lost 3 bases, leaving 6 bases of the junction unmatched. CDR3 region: CASSQAGLAGIETQYF. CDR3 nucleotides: TGTGCCAGCAGCCAGGCCGGACTAGCGGGGATAGAGACCCAGTACTTC.

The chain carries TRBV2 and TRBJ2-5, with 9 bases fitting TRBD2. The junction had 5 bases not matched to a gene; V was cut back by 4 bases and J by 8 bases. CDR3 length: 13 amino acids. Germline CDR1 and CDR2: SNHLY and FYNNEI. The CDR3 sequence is CASSGLAGNTQYF. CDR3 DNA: TGTGCCAGCAGTGGGCTAGCGGGGAACACCCAGTACTTC.

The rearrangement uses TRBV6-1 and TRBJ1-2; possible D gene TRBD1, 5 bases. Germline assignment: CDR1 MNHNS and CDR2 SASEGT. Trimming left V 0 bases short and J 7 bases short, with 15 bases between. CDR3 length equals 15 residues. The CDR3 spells CASSEARDWGGGYTF. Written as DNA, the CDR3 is TGTGCCAGCAGTGAAGCTAGGGATTGGGGCGGTGGCTACACCTTC.

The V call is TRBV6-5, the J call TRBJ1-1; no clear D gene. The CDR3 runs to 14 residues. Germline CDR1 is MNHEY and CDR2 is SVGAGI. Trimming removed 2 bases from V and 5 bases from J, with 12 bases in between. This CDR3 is CASSYATQVTEAFF. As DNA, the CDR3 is TGTGCCAGCAGTTACGCGACTCAGGTTACTGAAGCTTTCTTT.

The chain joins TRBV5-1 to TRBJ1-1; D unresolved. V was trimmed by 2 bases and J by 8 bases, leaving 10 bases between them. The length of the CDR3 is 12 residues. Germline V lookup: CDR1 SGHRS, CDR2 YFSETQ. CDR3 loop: CASSLPAEEAFF. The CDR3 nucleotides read TGCGCCAGCAGCTTACCAGCGGAGGAAGCTTTCTTT.

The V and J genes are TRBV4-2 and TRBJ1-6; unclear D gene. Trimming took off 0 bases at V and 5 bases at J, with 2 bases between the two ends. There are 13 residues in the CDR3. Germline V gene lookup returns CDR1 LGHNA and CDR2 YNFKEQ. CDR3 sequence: CASSQEDNSPLHF. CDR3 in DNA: TGTGCCAGCAGCCAAGAAGATAATTCACCCCTCCACTTT.

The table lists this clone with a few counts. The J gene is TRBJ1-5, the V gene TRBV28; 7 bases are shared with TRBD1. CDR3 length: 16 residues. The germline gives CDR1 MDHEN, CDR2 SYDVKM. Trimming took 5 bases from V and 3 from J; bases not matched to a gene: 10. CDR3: CASSPGDRKTNQPQHF. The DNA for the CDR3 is TGTGCCAGCAGTCCTGGGGACAGAAAAACCAATCAGCCCCAGCATTTT.

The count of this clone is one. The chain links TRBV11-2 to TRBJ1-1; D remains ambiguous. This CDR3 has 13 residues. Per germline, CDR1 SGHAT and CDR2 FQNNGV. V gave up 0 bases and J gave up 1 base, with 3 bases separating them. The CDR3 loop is CASSLDRNTEAFF. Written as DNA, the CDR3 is TGTGCCAGCAGCTTAGACAGGAACACTGAAGCTTTCTTT.